The entry below gives a single T cell receptor (beta chain) sequence along with its context. This record comes from a study of blood T cell repertoires in COVID-19. Turning to the study itself: The origin of the acute and convalescent COVID-19 samples was the United States, Italy and Spain. T cells, B-cell-depleted T cells, or PBMCs provided the cDNA or gDNA that served as material.

Trimming left V 5 bases short and J 8 bases short, with 10 bases between. The CDR3 loop spans 12 amino acids. Per the original methods: From reference gene primer amplification, estimates of nucleated cell counts were derived. Data came from immunoSEQ multiplex PCR; TCRdb stores just in-frame clones and leaves some out. That table supplies the V and J calls and clone size; D and trimming were determined from the DNA. The data hold roughly 100,000 clones, with about four fifths observed a single time. Sequencing was done on a sample of peripheral blood. This sequence was found in a man aged 35-49 years with active or convalescent COVID-19. The chain joins TRBV12-3 or TRBV12-4 to TRBJ2-1; D unclear. The CDR3 DNA sequence: TGTGCCAGCAGTCCGACTGCTTATGAGCAGTTCTTC. Its translation: CASSPTAYEQFF.